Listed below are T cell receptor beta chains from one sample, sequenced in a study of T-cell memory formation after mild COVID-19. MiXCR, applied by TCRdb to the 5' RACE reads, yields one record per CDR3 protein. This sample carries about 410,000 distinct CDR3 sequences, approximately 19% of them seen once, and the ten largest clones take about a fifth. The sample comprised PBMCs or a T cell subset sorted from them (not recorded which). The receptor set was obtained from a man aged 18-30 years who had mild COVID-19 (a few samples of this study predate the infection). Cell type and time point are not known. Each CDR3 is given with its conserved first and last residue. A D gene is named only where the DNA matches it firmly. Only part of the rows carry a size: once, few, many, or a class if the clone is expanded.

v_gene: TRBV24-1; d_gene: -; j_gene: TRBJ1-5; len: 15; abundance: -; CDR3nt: TGTGCCACCAGTCCCCAGGGCCCAAGCAATCAGCCCCAGCATTTT; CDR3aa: CATSPQGPSNQPQHF
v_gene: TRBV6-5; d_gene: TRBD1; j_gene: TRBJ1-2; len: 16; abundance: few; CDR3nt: TGTGCCAGCAGTTCTGTCATTCTCCGGGACAGCCATGGCTACACCTTC; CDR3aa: CASSSVILRDSHGYTF
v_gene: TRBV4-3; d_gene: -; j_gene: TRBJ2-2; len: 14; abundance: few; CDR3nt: TGCGCCAGCAGCCAAGATTACCCGGGCGGGGAGCTGTTTTTT; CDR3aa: CASSQDYPGGELFF
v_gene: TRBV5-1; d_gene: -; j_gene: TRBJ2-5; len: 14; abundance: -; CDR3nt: TGCGCCAGCAGCTTAACAGGGCACGGAGAGACCCAGTACTTC; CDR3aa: CASSLTGHGETQYF
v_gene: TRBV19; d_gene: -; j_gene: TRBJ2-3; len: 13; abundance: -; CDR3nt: TGTGCCAGTAGTAAGGGCCCTTTTGTTACGCAGTATTTT; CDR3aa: CASSKGPFVTQYF
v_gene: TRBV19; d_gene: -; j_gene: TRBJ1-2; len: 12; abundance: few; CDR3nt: TGTGCCAGTAAGGGCAGAGGCTATGGCTACACCTTC; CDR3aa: CASKGRGYGYTF
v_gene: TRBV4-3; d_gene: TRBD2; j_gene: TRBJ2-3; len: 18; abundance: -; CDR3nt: TGCGCCAGCAGCCAAGAAAGGGGTCTAGCGGGGACCACAGATACGCAGTATTTT; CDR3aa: CASSQERGLAGTTDTQYF
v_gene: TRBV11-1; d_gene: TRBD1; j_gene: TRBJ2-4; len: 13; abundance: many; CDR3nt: TGTGCCAGCAGCGATATGACCGGGACAGGGGCATACTTC; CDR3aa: CASSDMTGTGAYF
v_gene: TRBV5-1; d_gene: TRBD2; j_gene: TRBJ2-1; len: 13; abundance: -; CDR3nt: TGCGCCAGCAGCTTCTCTGAGCGGGGGATTCAGTTCTTC; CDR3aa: CASSFSERGIQFF
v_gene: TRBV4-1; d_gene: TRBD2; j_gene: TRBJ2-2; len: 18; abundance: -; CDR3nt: TGCGCCAGCAGCCCCTTCGGGACTAGCGGGGGTTCTGCCGGGGAGCTGTTTTTT; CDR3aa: CASSPFGTSGGSAGELFF
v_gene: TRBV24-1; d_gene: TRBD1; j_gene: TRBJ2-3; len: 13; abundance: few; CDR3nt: TGTGCCACCAGACAGGGGGCGTGGGATACGCAGTATTTT; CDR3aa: CATRQGAWDTQYF
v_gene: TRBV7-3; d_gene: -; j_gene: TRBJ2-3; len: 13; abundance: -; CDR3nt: TGTGCCAGCAGCCGAGGCAGGCCAGATACGCAGTATTTT; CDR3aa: CASSRGRPDTQYF
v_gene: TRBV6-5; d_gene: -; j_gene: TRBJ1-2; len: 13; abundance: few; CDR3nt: TGTGCCAGCAGTTACCGGGGAATGAGGGGCTACACCTTC; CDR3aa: CASSYRGMRGYTF
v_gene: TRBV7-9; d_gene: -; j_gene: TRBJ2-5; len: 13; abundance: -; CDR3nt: TGTGCCAGCAGCGTAGGGCTTATGGAGACCCAGTACTTC; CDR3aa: CASSVGLMETQYF
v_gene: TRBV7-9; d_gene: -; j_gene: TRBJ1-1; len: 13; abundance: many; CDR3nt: TGTGCCAGCAGCTCACAGGGGAACACTGAAGCTTTCTTT; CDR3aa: CASSSQGNTEAFF
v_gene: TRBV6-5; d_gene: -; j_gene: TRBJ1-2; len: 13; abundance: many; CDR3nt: TGTGCCAGCAGTTCCACCGGGGACCGCGGCTACACCTTC; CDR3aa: CASSSTGDRGYTF
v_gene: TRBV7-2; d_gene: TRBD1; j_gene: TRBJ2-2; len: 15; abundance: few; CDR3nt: TGTGCCAGCAGCGTGACAGGGCGCTTCGCCGGGGAGCTGTTTTTT; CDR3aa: CASSVTGRFAGELFF
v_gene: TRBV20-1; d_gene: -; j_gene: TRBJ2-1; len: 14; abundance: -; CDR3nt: TGCAGTGCCCGGCCGGGACCCCCAGACAATGAGCAGTTCTTC; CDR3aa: CSARPGPPDNEQFF
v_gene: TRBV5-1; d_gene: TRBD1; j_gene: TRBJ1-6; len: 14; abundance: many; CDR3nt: TGCGCCAGCAGCCCGGGACAGCCGGCCGTCCCCCTCCACTTT; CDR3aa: CASSPGQPAVPLHF
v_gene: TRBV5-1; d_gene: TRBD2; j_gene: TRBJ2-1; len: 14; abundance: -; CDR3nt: TGCGCCAGCAGCTTGCGACTAGCTCACAATGAGCAGTTCTTC; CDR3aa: CASSLRLAHNEQFF
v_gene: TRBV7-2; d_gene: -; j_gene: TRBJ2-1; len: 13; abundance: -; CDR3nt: TGTGCCAGCAGCATACAGGGGAGGAATGAGCAGTTCTTC; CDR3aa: CASSIQGRNEQFF
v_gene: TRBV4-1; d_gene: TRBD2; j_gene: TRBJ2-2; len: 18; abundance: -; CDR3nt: TGCGCCAGCAGCCAAGATACTAGCGGGGGGTACAACACCGGGGAGCTGTTTTTT; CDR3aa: CASSQDTSGGYNTGELFF
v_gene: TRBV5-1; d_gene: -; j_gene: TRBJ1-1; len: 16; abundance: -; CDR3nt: TGCGCCAGCAGCCGGGGACGGCCCGTCCTAAACACTGAAGCTTTCTTT; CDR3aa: CASSRGRPVLNTEAFF
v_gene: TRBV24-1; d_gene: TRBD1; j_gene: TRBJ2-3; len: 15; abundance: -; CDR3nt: TGTGCCACCAGTGATTTGGACAGGGGAACAGATACGCAGTATTTT; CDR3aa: CATSDLDRGTDTQYF
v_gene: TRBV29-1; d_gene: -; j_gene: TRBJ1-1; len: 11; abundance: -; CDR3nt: TGCAGCGTTGAGATGGGTCGCGCAGCTTTCTTT; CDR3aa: CSVEMGRAAFF
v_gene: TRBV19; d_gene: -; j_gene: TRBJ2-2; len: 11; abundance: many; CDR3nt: TGTGCCAGTAGTGGAACCGGGGAGCTGTTTTTT; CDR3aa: CASSGTGELFF
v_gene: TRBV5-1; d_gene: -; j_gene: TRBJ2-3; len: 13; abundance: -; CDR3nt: TGCGCCAGCAGCCGGCTCCCGAACGGGGGGCAGTATTTT; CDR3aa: CASSRLPNGGQYF
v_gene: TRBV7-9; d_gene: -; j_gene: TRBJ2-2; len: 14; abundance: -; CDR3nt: TGTGCCAGCAGCGTAGAGAAGGGCACCGGGGAGCTGTTTTTT; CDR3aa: CASSVEKGTGELFF
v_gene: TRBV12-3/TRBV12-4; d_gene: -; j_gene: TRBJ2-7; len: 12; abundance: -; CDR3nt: TGTGCCAGCAGGGACAGTCCCTACGAGCAGTACTTC; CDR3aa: CASRDSPYEQYF
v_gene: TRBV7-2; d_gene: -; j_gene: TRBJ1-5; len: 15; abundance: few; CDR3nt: TGTGCCAGCAGCCTATGGGGGCGGGGGCATCAGCCCCAGCATTTT; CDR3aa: CASSLWGRGHQPQHF
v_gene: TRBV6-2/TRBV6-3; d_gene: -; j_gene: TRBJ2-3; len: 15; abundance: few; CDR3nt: TGTGCCAGCAGTTACGAGCGGACGAGTCCGGATACGCAGTATTTT; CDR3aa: CASSYERTSPDTQYF
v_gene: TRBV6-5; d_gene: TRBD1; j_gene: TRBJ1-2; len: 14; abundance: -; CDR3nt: TGTGCCAGCAGTTATGGACAGGCTAACTATGGCTACACCTTC; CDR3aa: CASSYGQANYGYTF
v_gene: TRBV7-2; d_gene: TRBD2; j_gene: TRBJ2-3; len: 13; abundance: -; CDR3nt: TGTGCCAGCAGCTTAGAAGCTAGCGGGGAGCAGTATTTT; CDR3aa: CASSLEASGEQYF
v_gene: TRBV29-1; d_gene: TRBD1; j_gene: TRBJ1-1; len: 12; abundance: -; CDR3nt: TGCAGCACCGGACAGGGATTCACTGAAGCTTTCTTT; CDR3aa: CSTGQGFTEAFF
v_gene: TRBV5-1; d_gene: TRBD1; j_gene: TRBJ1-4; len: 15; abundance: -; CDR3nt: TGCGCCAGCAGCGGCATGTCAGGGGGCGGAGAAAAACTGTTTTTT; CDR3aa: CASSGMSGGGEKLFF
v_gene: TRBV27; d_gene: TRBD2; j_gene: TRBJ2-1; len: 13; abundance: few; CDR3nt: TGTGCCAGCAGTTTACGGGGGGTCCATGAGCAGTTCTTC; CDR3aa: CASSLRGVHEQFF
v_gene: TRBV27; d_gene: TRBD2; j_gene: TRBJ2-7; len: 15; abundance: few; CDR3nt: TGTGCCAGCAGTTTAGTGGCGGGGGGATTCTACGAGCAGTACTTC; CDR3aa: CASSLVAGGFYEQYF
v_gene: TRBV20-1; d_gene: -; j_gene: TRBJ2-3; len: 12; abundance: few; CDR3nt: TGCAGTGCTAGGACTGTCACAGATACGCAGTATTTT; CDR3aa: CSARTVTDTQYF
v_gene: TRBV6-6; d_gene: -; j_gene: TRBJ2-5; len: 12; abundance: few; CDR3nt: TGTGCCAGCAGGCGGAACCAAGAGACCCAGTACTTC; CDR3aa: CASRRNQETQYF
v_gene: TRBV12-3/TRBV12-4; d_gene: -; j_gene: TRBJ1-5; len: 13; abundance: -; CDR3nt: TGTGCCAGCAGTTTGGACCTCCGTCAGCCCCAGCATTTT; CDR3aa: CASSLDLRQPQHF
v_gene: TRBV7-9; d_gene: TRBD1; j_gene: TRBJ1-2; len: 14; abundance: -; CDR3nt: TGTGCCAGCAGCTGGGGACAGGGAATCAGCGGCTACACCTTC; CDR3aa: CASSWGQGISGYTF
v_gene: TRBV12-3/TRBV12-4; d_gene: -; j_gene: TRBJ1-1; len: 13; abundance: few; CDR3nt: TGTGCCAGCAGTAACAGGTACGGAACTGAAGCTTTCTTT; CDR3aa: CASSNRYGTEAFF
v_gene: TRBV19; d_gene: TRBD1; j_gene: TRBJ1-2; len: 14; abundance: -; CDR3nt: TGTGCCAGTAGACCCGGACAGGGGATCTATGGCTACACCTTC; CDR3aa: CASRPGQGIYGYTF
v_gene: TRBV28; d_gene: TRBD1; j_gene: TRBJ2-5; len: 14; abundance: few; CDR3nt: TGTGCCAGCAGTTCGCAGGGGGCTGAGGAGACCCAGTACTTC; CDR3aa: CASSSQGAEETQYF
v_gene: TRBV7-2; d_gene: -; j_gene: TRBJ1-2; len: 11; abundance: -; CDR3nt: TGTGCCAGCAGCTTACTCTATGGCTACACCTTC; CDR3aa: CASSLLYGYTF
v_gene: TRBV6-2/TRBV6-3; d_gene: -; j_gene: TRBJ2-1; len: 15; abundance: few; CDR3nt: TGTGCCAGCAGTAGAGGACCCACCACCTACAATGAGCAGTTCTTC; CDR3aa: CASSRGPTTYNEQFF
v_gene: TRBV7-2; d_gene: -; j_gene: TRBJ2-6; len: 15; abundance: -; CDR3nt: TGTGCCAGCAGCTTAGCCATTCCTGGGGCCAACGTCCTGACTTTC; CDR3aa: CASSLAIPGANVLTF
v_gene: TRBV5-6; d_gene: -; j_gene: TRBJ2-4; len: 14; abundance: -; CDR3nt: TGTGCCAGCAGCTTGCGGCCGAACAGAAACATTCAGTACTTC; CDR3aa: CASSLRPNRNIQYF
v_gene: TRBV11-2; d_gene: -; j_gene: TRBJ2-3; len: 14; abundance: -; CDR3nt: TGTGCCAGCAGCCCTAGACAGAGACCAGATACGCAGTATTTT; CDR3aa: CASSPRQRPDTQYF
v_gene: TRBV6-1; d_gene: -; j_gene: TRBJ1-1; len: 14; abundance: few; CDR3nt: TGTGCCAGCAGTGTGGTCCGGTTGAACACTGAAGCTTTCTTT; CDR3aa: CASSVVRLNTEAFF
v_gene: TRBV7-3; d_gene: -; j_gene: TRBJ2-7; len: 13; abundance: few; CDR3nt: TGTGCCAGCAGCGTCGATAGCGGCCACGAGCAGTACTTC; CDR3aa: CASSVDSGHEQYF
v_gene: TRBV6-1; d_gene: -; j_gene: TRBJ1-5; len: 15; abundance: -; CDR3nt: TGTGCCAGCAGTAGACCGACAACGGGGGAGCAGCCCCAGCATTTT; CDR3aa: CASSRPTTGEQPQHF
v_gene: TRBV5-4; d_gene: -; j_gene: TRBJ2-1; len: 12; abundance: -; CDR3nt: TGTGCCAGCAGCTTAGGGAGCACCGAGCAGTTCTTC; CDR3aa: CASSLGSTEQFF
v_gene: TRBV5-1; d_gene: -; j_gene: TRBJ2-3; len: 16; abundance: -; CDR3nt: TGCGCCAGCAAGTCACTAGCTGCAACTAGCACAGATACGCAGTATTTT; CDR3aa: CASKSLAATSTDTQYF
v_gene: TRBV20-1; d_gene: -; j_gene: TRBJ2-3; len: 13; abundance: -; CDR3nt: TGCAGTGCTAGCGGTACTAGCACAGATACGCAGTATTTT; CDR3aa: CSASGTSTDTQYF